This T cell receptor (beta chain) appears in the sequencing data of a study of blood T cell repertoires in COVID-19 (dated by TCRdb to about 2020). Regarding the study in general: Collaborator samples came from the United States, Italy and Spain and covered acute and convalescent phases of COVID-19. Nearly every sample came with metadata listing a de-identified subject ID, COVID-19 status, age in years and sex. Subjects who had been exposed to COVID-19, were actively infected with it, or had recovered from it provided the deeply sampled blood TCRbeta repertoires that made up the dataset. The material from the prospective study consisted of cDNA or gDNA derived from T cells, B-cell-depleted T cells, or PBMCs. The repertoires were released in a freely available public database intended as a resource for research on the immune response to SARS-CoV-2. Samples came from the ongoing ImmuneRACE study (first 160 participants) plus 1,254 subjects from 6 global collaborators. Where available, HLA class I and class II types were taken from metadata supplied by the sample provider and were not determined by assay-based typing. General study outcomes and caveats: The amount of clinical and demographic metadata varied by source and participant and was provided uncurated.

Enrolling through a virtual design, the prospective study's participants ranged in age from roughly 18 to 90 years and lived across 24 United States geographic areas. In the prospective study, cohorts were assigned on the basis of participant-reported clinical history obtained from a screening survey and a study questionnaire. For ImmuneRACE Cohort 3, a participant was defined as recovered based on two consecutive negative NP/OP PCR tests, clearance by a healthcare professional, or resolution of symptoms. Each participant in the prospective study had whole blood, serum and a nasopharyngeal or oropharyngeal swab collected by mobile phlebotomists. Prospective study participants could optionally give additional blood draws and questionnaires over an approximately 2-month period. Before DNA extraction, blood samples from the prospective study were shipped at room temperature or frozen. A word on this clone: Its antigen has not been determined. Per-base quality was not reported, and no clone a single base away is much larger than it.

TCRbeta CDR3 regions were amplified from genomic DNA by means of the immunoSEQ Assay, a bias-controlled multiplex PCR. On the study's bioinformatics: Nucleated cell counts per sample were estimated from amplification of reference gene primers within the assay. Sequence reads were collapsed and filtered to measure the absolute abundance of every unique TCRbeta CDR3 rearrangement. For each sample, productive Simpson clonality was calculated as the square root of Simpson's diversity index over productive rearrangements. The clones in this table, taken by TCRdb from immuneACCESS, are in-frame only. Not every clone is retained; where verified, under half of the shortfall comes from an unresolved V gene, and the cause of the rest is unknown. The D gene and trimming were derived from the DNA, and the V and J assignments and clone size from that table. The sample data list around 290,000 clones, and about nine tenths of these were observed just once. The ten largest account for less than 2% of the sample.

CDR1 and CDR2, looked up from the germline V gene (reference sequence), are SGHNT and YYREEE. Trimming costs V 0 bases and J 7 bases, and their ends lie 10 bases apart. Measured from the cysteine to the phenylalanine, the CDR3 is 13 residues long. This entry keeps only the CDR3 DNA: 39 bases, framed from base 1. The chain was built from TRBV5-4 and TRBJ1-1; a tentative D match to TRBD1 spans 6 bases. This receptor was obtained from a woman between 40 and 55 years old who had recovered from COVID-19. The specimen was PBMCs or T cells enriched from blood (not recorded which). The DNA reads as follows: TGTGCCAGCAGCTTGGCAGGGGTTCTTGAAGCTTTCTTT. Its protein is CASSLAGVLEAFF.